The 4 T cell receptor beta chains presented below share a single source sample, sequenced in a study of blood T cell repertoires in COVID-19. Sequenced by immunoSEQ multiplex PCR; TCRdb stores in-frame clones only, minus some. The repertoire holds 150,000 to 200,000 clones, with approximately 80% as singletons. The sequenced material came from peripheral blood. These TCRs come from a woman of 80 years or more with COVID-19, enrolled during active disease.

The V call is TRBV5-1, the J call TRBJ1-3, with 8 bases matching TRBD1. Germline values: CDR1 SGHRS, CDR2 YFSETQ. The CDR3 runs to 16 residues. V was clipped by 3 bases and J by 0 bases; unmatched bases: 5. CDR3 residues: CASSSGRGLSGNTIYF. The CDR3 nucleotides are TGCGCCAGCAGCTCCGGCAGGGGGCTCTCTGGAAACACCATATATTTT.

The chain has TRBV12-3 or TRBV12-4 and TRBJ1-4; D gene ambiguous. This CDR3 comprises 13 residues. Trimming took off 4 bases at V and 5 bases at J, with 8 bases between the two ends. The CDR3 sequence is CASSSQRNEKLFF. For the CDR3, the DNA is TGTGCCAGCAGTTCGCAGAGGAATGAAAAACTGTTTTTT.

The V call is TRBV19, the J call TRBJ1-2, with no clear D. The CDR3 is 14 amino acids. CDR1 LNHDA and CDR2 SQIVND come from the germline V gene (reference sequence). The V and J ends lost 3 bases and 3 bases respectively, with 11 bases between them. The CDR3 coding sequence is TGTGCCAGTAGTATTACGGGAGCAGACTATGGCTACACCTTC. Its protein is CASSITGADYGYTF.

The chain recombines TRBV19 with TRBJ1-2; no firm D call. The CDR3 length is 17 residues. The V gene lost 7 bases and the J gene lost 8 bases, with 29 bases spanning the gap. In germline, CDR1 is LNHDA, CDR2 SQIVND (reference sequence). This CDR3 reads CASNSPSFRPTGEGYTF. The CDR3 DNA reads as TGTGCCAGTAACTCCCCCTCCTTTCGGCCGACGGGTGAGGGCTACACCTTC. Looking up the rest from reference TRBV19 and TRBJ1-2 gives the full variable domain: DGGITQSPKYLFRKEGQNVTLSCEQNLNHDAMYWYRQDPGQGLRLIYYSQIVNDFQKGDIAEGYSVSREKKESFPLTVTSAQKNPTAFYLCASNSPSFRPTGEGYTFGSGTRLTVV.